One sample yielded the 10 T cell receptor beta chains listed below, sequenced in a study of graft-versus-host responses after intestinal transplantation (dated by TCRdb to 2020 to 2022). The library was produced with the immunoSEQ multiplex PCR assay. The source is immuneACCESS, and TCRdb retained only in-frame sequences with V and J called. Part of the clones is not carried over; for the studies checked, unresolved V genes explain less than half of this, and the remainder is unexplained. Within this sample are 15,000 to 20,000 clones, with around two fifths of them counted one time only. Together, the top ten hold about 3.5% of the sample. The time point label corresponds to: cells obtained before transplantation from donor or recipient. In mixed lymphocyte reactions, roughly 200,000 CFSE-labeled pre-transplant responders were plated with roughly 200,000 irradiated violet-dye-labeled stimulators and cultured for less than seven days.

The source was alloreactive CD8+ T cells from a mixed lymphocyte reaction culture, collected before intestinal transplant. The cell subset or site label here, explained by the study, means: CFSE-low proliferating T cells sorted from roughly six-day pre-transplant mixed lymphocyte reaction (GvH or HvG direction). All receptors come from a human patient who received an intestinal transplant.

This CDR3 is CASSKKGRQAYGYTF. Here the CDR3 DNA reads TGTGCCAGCAGCAAAAAAGGGCGGCAGGCCTATGGCTACACCTTC. This chain links TRBV21-1 with TRBJ1-2. TRBV21-1 is marked as a pseudogene. CDR3 length equals 15 residues.

This clone has only a few counts. The gene calls are TRBV5-6 and TRBJ1-2, with TRBD1 matching over 10 bases. CDR1 is SGHDT, CDR2 YYEEEE, per germline. J lost 6 bases, V lost 2 bases, and 4 bases had no gene match. The CDR3 is 14 amino acids. The CDR3 DNA is TGTGCCAGCAGCTTTACGACAGGGGGCGATGGCTACACCTTC. This gives the protein CASSFTTGGDGYTF.

This clone turned up a few times. The chain employs TRBV7-6 and TRBJ2-7, with unresolved D. CDR1 SGHVS and CDR2 FNYEAQ come from the germline V gene. Trimming took 4 bases from V and 3 from J, leaving 4 bases between them. The CDR3 is 11 residues long. CDR3 sequence: CASSSVYEQYF. CDR3 coding DNA: TGTGCCAGCAGCTCAGTCTACGAGCAGTACTTC.

In nucleotides, the CDR3 is TGTGCCAGCAGCCTCATTTATTCCTACGAGCAGTACTTC. It translates to CASSLIYSYEQYF. The chain has TRBV7-6 and TRBJ2-5; D gene ambiguous. The J call may be faulty, since TRBJ2-7 better matches the DNA end. Germline lookup yields CDR1 SGHVS and CDR2 FNYEAQ. The CDR3 has 13 residues.

This clone was counted only a few times. The chain uses TRBV5-1 and TRBJ2-7; D possibly corresponds to TRBD2 (6 bases). The ends were cut back, 0 bases at V and 3 bases at J, with 13 bases in the middle. Germline V lookup: CDR1 SGHRS, CDR2 YFSETQ. CDR3 length: 15 amino acids. The CDR3 protein is CASSLAFIGSYEQYF. The CDR3 DNA sequence: TGCGCCAGCAGCTTGGCCTTTATCGGGAGCTACGAGCAGTACTTC.

V gene TRBV5-4 combines with J gene TRBJ1-1, with D possibly TRBD1 on 5 matching bases. The CDR3 consists of 15 residues. Germline V gene lookup returns CDR1 SGHNT and CDR2 YYREEE (reference sequence). Between the trimmed V and J ends, which lost 4 bases and 6 bases, there was a span of 19 bases. The CDR3 coding sequence is TGTGCCAGCAGCCAAGATCGGAGGGGTTGGGCTGAAGCTTTCTTT. It translates to CASSQDRRGWAEAFF.

This clone occurred once. V and J are TRBV13 and TRBJ2-7; 10 bases line up with TRBD2. Looked up from germline, CDR1 is PRHDT and CDR2 is FYEKMQ (reference sequence). This CDR3 has 17 amino acids. Trimming removed 0 bases from V and 4 bases from J; junction bases left unmatched: 9. The DNA of the CDR3 is TGTGCCAGCAGCTTAGGCCTTCTAGCGGGAGAGAAGTACGAGCAGTACTTC. Amino acid sequence: CASSLGLLAGEKYEQYF.

The chain recombines TRBV30 with TRBJ1-2; TRBD1 agrees at 7 bases. The CDR3 extends over 15 amino acids. V lost 2 bases and J lost 3; bases outside the gene matches: 9. CDR1 is GTSNPN, CDR2 SVGIG, per germline (reference sequence). CDR3 DNA sequence: TGTGCCTGGAGTCTTGGAGACAGGGCGCACTATGGCTACACCTTC. Translation gives CAWSLGDRAHYGYTF.

V and J are TRBV7-6 and TRBJ2-1, with TRBD1 identical over 7 bases. This CDR3 region has 18 residues. The germline V gene has CDR1 SGHVS and CDR2 FNYEAQ. Trimming removed 6 bases from V and 1 base from J; junction bases left unmatched: 15. The CDR3 loop reads CASSLHTGTEESYNEQFF. Here the CDR3 DNA reads TGTGCCAGCAGTCTTCATACCGGGACAGAGGAATCCTACAATGAGCAGTTCTTC. Based on the CDR3 plus reference TRBV7-6 and TRBJ2-1, the full variable domain is GAGVSQSPRYKVTKRGQDVALRCDPISGHVSLYWYRQALGQGPEFLTYFNYEAQQDKSGLPNDRFSAERPEGSISTLTIQRTEQRDSAMYRCASSLHTGTEESYNEQFFGPGTRLTVL.

V is TRBV6-6 and J is TRBJ1-2; D is unclear. The CDR3 sequence is 14 residues long. The V and J ends lost 6 bases and 4 bases respectively, with 15 bases between them. Germline V gives CDR1 MNHNY, CDR2 SVGAGI (reference sequence). This chain's CDR3 is CASRDSGSIYGYTF. In DNA form, the CDR3 reads TGTGCCAGCAGGGACTCAGGTTCCATCTATGGCTACACCTTC.